This T cell receptor (beta chain) was sequenced during a study of blood T cell repertoires in COVID-19. The CDR3 has 18 residues. The ends lost 2 bases at V and 1 base at J; junction bases unmatched: 9. Germline lookup yields CDR1 SGDLS and CDR2 YYNGEE. TCRdb keeps only in-frame clones here, not all; method: immunoSEQ multiplex PCR. Of under 150,000 clones in the sample, approximately 87% were seen once. The chain joins TRBV9 to TRBJ2-2; TRBD2 matches 9 bases. The specimen was PBMCs or T cells enriched from blood (not recorded which). The source of this sequence is a woman in her twenties or thirties with acute COVID-19. CDR3 amino acids: CASSVSGASGMNTGELFF. Written as DNA, the CDR3 is TGTGCCAGCAGCGTTTCAGGGGCTAGCGGGATGAACACCGGGGAGCTGTTTTTT.